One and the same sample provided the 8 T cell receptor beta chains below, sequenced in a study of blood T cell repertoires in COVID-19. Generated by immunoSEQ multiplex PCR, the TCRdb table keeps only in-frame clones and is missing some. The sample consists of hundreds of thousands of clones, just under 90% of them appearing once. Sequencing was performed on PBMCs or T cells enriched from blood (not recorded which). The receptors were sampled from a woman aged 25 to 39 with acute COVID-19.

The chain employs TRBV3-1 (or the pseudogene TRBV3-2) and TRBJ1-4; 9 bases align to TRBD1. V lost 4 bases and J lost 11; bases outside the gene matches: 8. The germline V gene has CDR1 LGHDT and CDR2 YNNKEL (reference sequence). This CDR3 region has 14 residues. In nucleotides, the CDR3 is TGTGCCAGCAGCCGCCGGGACAGGGAGGGCAAACTGTTTTTT. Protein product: CASSRRDREGKLFF.

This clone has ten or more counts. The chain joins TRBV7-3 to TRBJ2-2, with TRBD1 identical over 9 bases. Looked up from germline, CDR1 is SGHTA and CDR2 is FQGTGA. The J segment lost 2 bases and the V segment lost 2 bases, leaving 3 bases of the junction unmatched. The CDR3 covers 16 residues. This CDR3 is CASSLWDRENTGELFF. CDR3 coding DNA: TGTGCCAGCAGCTTATGGGACAGGGAAAACACCGGGGAGCTGTTTTTT.

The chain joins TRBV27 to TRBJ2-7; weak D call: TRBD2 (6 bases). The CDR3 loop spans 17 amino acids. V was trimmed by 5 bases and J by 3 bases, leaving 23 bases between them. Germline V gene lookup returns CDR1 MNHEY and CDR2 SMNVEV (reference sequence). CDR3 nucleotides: TGTGCCAGCAGTCCAACACCCCCGGGGGACCCCCTCTACGAGCAGTACTTC. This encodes CASSPTPPGDPLYEQYF.

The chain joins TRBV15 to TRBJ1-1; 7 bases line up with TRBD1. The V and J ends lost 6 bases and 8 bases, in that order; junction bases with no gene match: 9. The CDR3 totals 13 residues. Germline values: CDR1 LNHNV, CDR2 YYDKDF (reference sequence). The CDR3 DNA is TGTGCCACCAGTCGGGACAGAGCGAACGAAGCTTTCTTT. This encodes CATSRDRANEAFF.

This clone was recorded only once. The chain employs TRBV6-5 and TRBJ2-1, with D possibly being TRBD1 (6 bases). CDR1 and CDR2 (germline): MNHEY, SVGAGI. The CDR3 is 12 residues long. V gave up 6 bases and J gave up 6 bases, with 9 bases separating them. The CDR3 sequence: CASRDRSNEQFF. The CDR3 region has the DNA TGTGCCAGCAGAGACAGGAGCAATGAGCAGTTCTTC.

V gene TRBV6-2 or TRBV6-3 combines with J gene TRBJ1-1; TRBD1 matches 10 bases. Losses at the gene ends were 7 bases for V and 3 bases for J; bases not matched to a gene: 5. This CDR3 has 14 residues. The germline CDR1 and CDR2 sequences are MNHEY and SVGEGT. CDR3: CASIPTGGYTEAFF. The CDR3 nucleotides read TGTGCCAGCATCCCGACAGGGGGCTACACTGAAGCTTTCTTT.

CDR3 sequence: CASRTGDRGHRVQYF. Written as DNA, the CDR3 is TGTGCCAGCAGGACCGGAGACAGGGGGCATCGGGTGCAGTATTTT. The chain couples TRBV28 to TRBJ2-3; TRBD1 agrees at 10 bases. CDR3 length equals 15 residues. V dropped 6 bases and J dropped 11; count of bases not matched to a gene: 14. Germline V gives CDR1 MDHEN, CDR2 SYDVKM.

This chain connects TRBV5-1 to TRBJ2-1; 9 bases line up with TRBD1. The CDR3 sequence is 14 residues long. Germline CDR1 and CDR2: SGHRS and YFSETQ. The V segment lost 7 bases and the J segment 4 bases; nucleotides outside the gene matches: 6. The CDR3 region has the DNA TGCGCCAGCGAGAGGGACAGGGCGTACAATGAGCAGTTCTTC. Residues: CASERDRAYNEQFF.